This T cell receptor (beta chain) came from a study of T cells in localized non-small cell lung cancer. Clones were read by immunoSEQ multiplex PCR, and TCRdb kept only the in-frame ones, dropping some. The sample holds 60,000 or so clones, roughly four fifths seen once. Study results and caveats: Uninvolved nearby lung showed the greatest T cell clonality, exceeding that found in tumor. Median about 58 top-100 tumor clones were shared with paired adjacent lung. Heterogeneity is still possible, as just one tumor region was sequenced.

CDR3 length equals 16 residues. Trimming at V came to 3 bases and at J to 5 bases, leaving 10 bases not matched to a gene. Germline lookup yields CDR1 LNHDA and CDR2 SQIVND (reference sequence). Regarding this clone: Its antigen is unidentified.

The TCR sequence derives from a man between 35 and 75 years old with stage II lung adenocarcinoma. The chain joins TRBV19 to TRBJ2-5; 9 bases are a match to TRBD1. Here the sequenced sample was PBMCs, taken before any cancer treatment. The CDR3 coding sequence is TGTGCCAGTAGTATGGGGACAGGGACCCTCGGGGAGACCCAGTACTTC. Encoded protein: CASSMGTGTLGETQYF.